This is a list of T cell receptor beta chains from one sample in a study of blood T cell repertoires in COVID-19. TCRdb keeps only in-frame clones here, not all; method: immunoSEQ multiplex PCR. The sample has under 250,000 clones, approximately 90% seen once. Material for sequencing was peripheral blood. The receptors derive from a man aged 45-65 years with COVID-19, enrolled during active disease. The conserved cysteine and the conserved F or W are not part of the CDR3 here. A D gene is named only where the DNA matches it firmly.

j_call v_call cdr3_length d_call cdr3_aa
TRBJ1-4 TRBV5-4 13 NA ASSSLQGGDEKLF
TRBJ1-5 TRBV5-1 12 TRBD1 ASTQGFGNQPQH
TRBJ2-2 TRBV7-3 15 NA ASSPTRVRVDTGELF
TRBJ1-4 TRBV6-5 12 NA ASSNKGLGEKLF
TRBJ1-5 TRBV6-6 14 NA ASSPPPGYSNQPQH
TRBJ2-7 TRBV5-1 14 TRBD2 ASSLGLAGRSYEQY
TRBJ2-7 TRBV19 12 TRBD2 ASTRLAGEGEQY
TRBJ2-1 TRBV5-1 14 NA ASRPGGVQNDNEQF
TRBJ2-7 TRBV4-1 11 TRBD2 ASSSGLAYEQY
TRBJ1-2 TRBV19 12 NA ASSIVQGLRGYT
TRBJ2-2 TRBV3-1/TRBV3-2 15 NA ASSQDTRFANTGELF
TRBJ1-3 TRBV18 15 TRBD1 ASSPAGGQSSGNTIY
TRBJ2-1 TRBV5-1 14 TRBD2 ASSLEGTSGSYEQF
TRBJ2-5 TRBV12-5 11 NA ASGLMGVETQY
TRBJ2-7 TRBV6-2/TRBV6-3 13 NA ASSYRDFASYEQY
TRBJ2-7 TRBV7-9 12 NA ASSTGTLTYEQY
TRBJ2-7 TRBV6-2/TRBV6-3 9 NA ASSQGTEQY
TRBJ1-4 TRBV24-1 11 NA ATSGGDNEKLF
TRBJ2-2 TRBV7-2 10 NA ASSLPTKPEV
TRBJ1-2 TRBV6-2/TRBV6-3 10 NA ASSDSYYGYT
TRBJ2-7 TRBV10-1 11 NA ASSDQGHREQY
TRBJ1-2 TRBV6-2/TRBV6-3 11 NA ASSSRGSLGYT
TRBJ2-1 TRBV3-1/TRBV3-2 10 NA ASSQVRNEQF
TRBJ2-7 TRBV7-8 14 TRBD1 ASSLLGVRGLYEQY
TRBJ1-2 TRBV7-9 14 TRBD1 ASSLVGTGGGYGYT
TRBJ1-1 TRBV5-5 13 NA ASSLTGGSNTEAF
TRBJ1-1 TRBV2 12 NA ASSEVQGLTEAF
TRBJ1-3 TRBV27 16 TRBD1 ASSPLGTGFYSGNTIY
TRBJ2-7 TRBV11-2 13 TRBD2 ASSSPLSGGDEQY
TRBJ1-5 TRBV19 11 NA ASSIGAGSPQH
TRBJ2-1 TRBV11-2 14 NA ASSLFWSRSYNEQF
TRBJ2-5 TRBV18 13 NA ASSPGWREQETQY
TRBJ1-4 TRBV6-2/TRBV6-3 10 NA ASSWQGEKLF
TRBJ2-1 TRBV25-1 13 TRBD2 ASRAQLAGQNEQF
TRBJ2-1 TRBV11-2 15 TRBD2 ASSLDLGLAGYNEQF
TRBJ1-6 TRBV27 12 TRBD1 ASRLRQGVSPLH
TRBJ2-1 TRBV9 12 NA ASSVLGAGREQF
TRBJ2-5 TRBV28 12 NA ASTSPGGQETQY
TRBJ2-3 TRBV3-1/TRBV3-2 13 NA ASSQAPQAADTQY
TRBJ2-1 TRBV10-1 10 NA ASSPRDNEQF
TRBJ1-2 TRBV29-1 11 TRBD1 SVENRGDYGYT
TRBJ2-2 TRBV9 14 NA ASSSGVQDNTGELF
TRBJ1-1 TRBV7-8 9 NA ASSQNTEAF
TRBJ1-2 TRBV5-6 11 NA ASSLGSGYGYT
TRBJ2-1 TRBV9 13 NA ASSRGPDRYNEQF
TRBJ1-1 TRBV29-1 11 NA SVGGGMNTEAF
TRBJ1-1 TRBV7-3 12 NA ASSLNRVNTEAF
TRBJ1-3 TRBV5-1 12 TRBD1 ASSLSGGWDTIY
TRBJ2-1 TRBV7-7 13 NA ASSPDRSSYNEQF
TRBJ2-1 TRBV7-7 13 TRBD2 ASSLGGTKNNEQF
TRBJ1-5 TRBV7-9 14 NA ASSFAGTYSNQPQH
TRBJ2-3 TRBV19 13 TRBD2 ASSMLAESTDTQY
TRBJ1-5 TRBV6-1 11 NA ASSESNNQPQH
TRBJ2-1 TRBV28 14 TRBD1 ASSLGQGSSYNEQF